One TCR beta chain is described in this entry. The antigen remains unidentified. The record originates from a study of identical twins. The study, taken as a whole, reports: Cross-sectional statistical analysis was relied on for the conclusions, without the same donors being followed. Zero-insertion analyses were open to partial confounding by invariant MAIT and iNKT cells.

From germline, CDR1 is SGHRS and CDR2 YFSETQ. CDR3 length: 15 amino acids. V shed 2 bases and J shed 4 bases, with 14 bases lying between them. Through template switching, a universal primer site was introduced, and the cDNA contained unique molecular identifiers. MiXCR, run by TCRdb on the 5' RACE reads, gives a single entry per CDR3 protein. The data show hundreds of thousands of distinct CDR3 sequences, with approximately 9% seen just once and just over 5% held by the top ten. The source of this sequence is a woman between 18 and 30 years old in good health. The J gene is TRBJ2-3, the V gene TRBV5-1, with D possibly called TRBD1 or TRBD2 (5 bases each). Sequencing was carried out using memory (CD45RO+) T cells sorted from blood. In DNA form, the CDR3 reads TGCGCCAGCAGCTTATCCCAGGGAGCATCAGATACGCAGTATTTT. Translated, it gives CASSLSQGASDTQYF.